A single sample is the source of the 32 T cell receptor beta chains below, sequenced in a study of cytomegalovirus exposure and HLA in healthy donors. Method: immunoSEQ multiplex PCR; TCRdb's copy keeps in-frame clones and lacks some. Among 260,000 or so clones, over 75% were seen once, and the ten largest hold about 0.85%. Sequencing was carried out using PBMCs. The receptors were gathered from a young woman in good health and CMV-seronegative.

The V call is TRBV5-1, the J call TRBJ1-1; 7 bases agree with TRBD1. V shed 3 bases, J shed 5 bases, and the junction held 7 bases outside the gene matches. Germline V gene sequence: CDR1 SGHRS, CDR2 YFSETQ. The CDR3 extends over 14 amino acids. CDR3 sequence reads: CASSYVTGETEAFF. The CDR3 DNA follows: TGCGCCAGCAGCTATGTCACAGGGGAGACTGAAGCTTTCTTT.

This sequence joins TRBV28 and TRBJ2-2; D is perhaps TRBD2 (5 bases). This CDR3 region has 14 residues. Germline loops: CDR1 MDHEN, CDR2 SYDVKM. V was cut by 3 bases and J by 3 bases, with 8 bases left in between. Written as DNA, the CDR3 is TGTGCCAGCAGTTTGTGGGGAGACACCGGGGAGCTGTTTTTT. As protein: CASSLWGDTGELFF.

The chain combines TRBV9 with TRBJ2-7, with 10 bases identical to TRBD2. The V and J ends lost 4 bases and 2 bases, in that order; junction bases with no gene match: 6. The CDR3 is made up of 15 amino acids. Germline V gene data show CDR1 as SGDLS and CDR2 as YYNGEE. Here the CDR3 DNA reads TGTGCCAGCAGCCCCCGGACTAGCGGAACCTACGAGCAGTACTTC. It is translated as CASSPRTSGTYEQYF.

With respect to this clone: The junction departs from the called germline gene at one end, perhaps through a read error. J is TRBJ2-7 and V is TRBV9; 7 nucleotides match TRBD2. CDR1 is SGDLS, CDR2 YYNGEE, per germline. CDR3 length: 16 amino acids. Here the CDR3 reads CASSVARGRREYGQYF. The CDR3 DNA is TGTGCCAGCAGCGTAGCGAGGGGTCGGCGGGAGTACGGGCAGTACTTC. The full variable domain, in which reference TRBV9 and TRBJ2-7 provide the parts outside the CDR3, is DSGVTQTPKHLITATGQRVTLRCSPRSGDLSVYWYQQSLDQGLQFLIQYYNGEERAKGNILERFSAQQFPDLHSELNLSSLELGDSALYFCASSVARGRREYGQYFGPGTRLTVT.

The chain couples TRBV25-1 to TRBJ1-1; 7 bases fit TRBD1. V trimming: 6 bases; J trimming: 2 bases; junction bases outside the gene matches: 6. The CDR3 is made up of 14 amino acids. Germline CDR1 MGHDK, CDR2 SYGVNS. The CDR3 coding sequence is TGTGCCAGCAGGGGTGGGACAGCAAACACTGAAGCTTTCTTT. Protein sequence: CASRGGTANTEAFF.

The chain couples TRBV5-1 to TRBJ2-2, with 9 bases aligning to TRBD2. The CDR3 loop spans 15 amino acids. The J segment lost 1 base and the V segment lost 7 bases, leaving 5 bases of the junction unmatched. CDR1 and CDR2 (germline): SGHRS, YFSETQ. CDR3 loop: CASRSAGGNTGELFF. CDR3 nucleotide sequence: TGCGCCAGCCGCTCAGCGGGAGGGAACACCGGGGAGCTGTTTTTT.

V is TRBV4-1 and J is TRBJ2-5; TRBD2 agrees at 8 bases. The germline gives CDR1 MGHRA, CDR2 YSYEKL. This CDR3 has 17 residues. Trimming took 4 bases from V and 2 from J; bases not matched to a gene: 12. CDR3 DNA: TGCGCCAGCAGCCTTCGGGTAGCGGGATCCTCACAAGAGACCCAGTACTTC. Protein product: CASSLRVAGSSQETQYF.

This clone was seen once. The chain is built from TRBV11-2 and TRBJ1-1; unclear D gene. CDR3 length: 15 amino acids. The V end was cut by 2 bases, the J end by 1 base, with 11 bases between. The V gene's germline CDR1 is SGHAT and CDR2 FQNNGV. DNA for the CDR3: TGTGCCAGCAGCTTAACGTTTGGGCCGAACACTGAAGCTTTCTTT. Protein sequence: CASSLTFGPNTEAFF.

V and J are TRBV2 and TRBJ2-4, with TRBD1 identical over 7 bases. V trimming: 9 bases; J trimming: 0 bases; junction bases outside the gene matches: 8. The germline CDR1 and CDR2 sequences are SNHLY and FYNNEI. This CDR3 contains 15 residues. The chain's CDR3 is CASLTGNGAKNIQYF. The DNA for the CDR3 is TGTGCCAGTTTGACAGGGAACGGAGCCAAAAACATTCAGTACTTC.

A remark on this clone: Different DNA sequences within this sample yield the same CDR3. The genes are TRBV7-3 and TRBJ2-7; 12 bases match TRBD1. Germline lookup yields CDR1 SGHTA and CDR2 FQGTGA. V lost 5 bases to trimming and J lost 0 bases; unmatched junction nucleotides: 8. This CDR3 is 17 amino acids long. In DNA form, the CDR3 reads TGTGCCAGCAGCCTTGGGACAGGGGGCCTGAGCTCCTACGAGCAGTACTTC. It codes for CASSLGTGGLSSYEQYF.

This chain uses TRBV6-5 with TRBJ1-2; a weak D match, TRBD1 (6 bases). V was shortened by 2 bases and J by 4 bases, with 11 bases between the two germline ends. Germline V gene lookup returns CDR1 MNHEY and CDR2 SVGAGI. This CDR3 comprises 14 residues. The CDR3 here is CASSYAGVGYGYTF. The CDR3 region has the DNA TGTGCCAGCAGTTACGCAGGGGTGGGCTATGGCTACACCTTC.

This chain links TRBV5-1 with TRBJ1-2; 9 bases agree with TRBD1. This CDR3 is 13 amino acids long. The V and J ends lost 8 bases and 1 base, in that order; junction bases with no gene match: 3. Germline V lookup: CDR1 SGHRS, CDR2 YFSETQ. The CDR3 region has the DNA TGCGCCAGGGGACAGGGACATAACTATGGCTACACCTTC. Protein: CARGQGHNYGYTF.

The chain carries TRBV28 and TRBJ1-5; a possible D gene is TRBD1 (5 bases). V gave up 6 bases and J gave up 3 bases, with 18 bases separating them. The CDR3 spans 16 residues. Germline CDR1 is MDHEN and CDR2 is SYDVKM. This CDR3 is CASSPQGSFHNQPQHF. As DNA, the CDR3 is TGTGCCAGCAGCCCCCAGGGCAGCTTCCACAATCAGCCCCAGCATTTT.

The chain employs TRBV27 and TRBJ2-3, with a tentative D call TRBD1 (6 bases). The length of the CDR3 is 16 residues. Germline V gene data show CDR1 as MNHEY and CDR2 as SMNVEV (reference sequence). The V and J ends lost 8 bases and 9 bases respectively, with 27 bases between them. This CDR3 reads CASSISMGAPLKTQYF. DNA of the CDR3: TGTGCCAGCTCTATTTCGATGGGGGCCCCCCTGAAGACGCAGTATTTT.

The chain couples TRBV7-8 to TRBJ2-7; TRBD2 might be the D (6 bases). Per the germline V gene, CDR1 is SGHVS and CDR2 is FQNEAQ. CDR3 length: 13 amino acids. Trimming took off 7 bases at V and 6 bases at J, with 16 bases between the two ends. The CDR3 region is CASKKRGGSEQYF. The CDR3 DNA reads TGTGCCAGCAAGAAACGGGGAGGTTCCGAGCAGTACTTC.

The J gene is TRBJ2-3, the V gene TRBV2; D is unresolved. The CDR3 runs 16 residues. Germline V gene lookup returns CDR1 SNHLY and CDR2 FYNNEI. With 8 bases removed from V and 2 bases from J, the gap between germline ends came to 20 bases. The CDR3 spells CASAFTRIVPTDTQYF. CDR3 DNA: TGTGCCAGCGCTTTTACGCGGATCGTTCCCACAGATACGCAGTATTTT.

The chain uses TRBV19 and TRBJ2-3; 10 positions match TRBD2. The CDR3 spans 15 residues. Germline loops: CDR1 LNHDA, CDR2 SQIVND (reference sequence). Losses at the gene ends were 3 bases for V and 4 bases for J; bases not matched to a gene: 4. The CDR3 DNA sequence: TGTGCCAGTAGTATGCTAGCGGGAGTTCCAGATACGCAGTATTTT. It encodes CASSMLAGVPDTQYF.

V usage is TRBV27 and J usage is TRBJ1-5; TRBD1 matches 8 bases. Germline CDR1 is MNHEY and CDR2 is SMNVEV (reference sequence). V lost 6 bases, J lost 2 bases, and 6 bases stayed unmatched. The CDR3 is 15 residues long. The CDR3 region has the DNA TGTGCCAGCAGCCCGACAGGGGCGCGCAATCAGCCCCAGCATTTT. Translation: CASSPTGARNQPQHF.

The J gene is TRBJ2-3, the V gene TRBV9; possible D gene TRBD2, 5 bases. The CDR3 is 16 amino acids. CDR1 and CDR2 (germline): SGDLS, YYNGEE. The ends were cut back, 0 bases at V and 0 bases at J, with 11 bases in the middle. The CDR3 is CASSVGVGASTDTQYF. The CDR3 DNA sequence: TGTGCCAGCAGCGTAGGTGTGGGAGCAAGCACAGATACGCAGTATTTT.

V and J are TRBV28 and TRBJ1-5; maybe TRBD1 (5 bases). V was cut by 5 bases and J by 12 bases, with 14 bases left in between. CDR1 is MDHEN, CDR2 SYDVKM, per germline. The CDR3 consists of 12 residues. CDR3 sequence reads: CASSPGDSHQHF. The CDR3 DNA reads as TGTGCCAGCAGTCCTGGGGACTCCCACCAGCATTTT.

The rearrangement uses TRBV7-2 and TRBJ2-1, with 11 bases lining up with TRBD2. The V gene's germline CDR1 is SGHTA and CDR2 FQGNSA. There are 19 residues in the CDR3. The ends lost 1 base at V and 0 bases at J; junction bases unmatched: 8. Here the CDR3 DNA reads TGTGCCAGCAGCTTAGGGTTAGCGGGAGGGATGAGCTCCTACAATGAGCAGTTCTTC. It encodes CASSLGLAGGMSSYNEQFF.

V gene TRBV9 combines with J gene TRBJ2-2; TRBD1 agrees at 7 bases. Trimming at V came to 2 bases and at J to 7 bases, leaving 8 bases not matched to a gene. The CDR3 contains 15 residues. In germline, CDR1 is SGDLS, CDR2 YYNGEE. CDR3 sequence: CASSVSTGENGELFF. The CDR3 DNA sequence: TGTGCCAGCAGCGTCAGTACAGGGGAGAACGGGGAGCTGTTTTTT. The variable domain in full, with the rest retrieved from reference TRBV9 and TRBJ2-2, is DSGVTQTPKHLITATGQRVTLRCSPRSGDLSVYWYQQSLDQGLQFLIQYYNGEERAKGNILERFSAQQFPDLHSELNLSSLELGDSALYFCASSVSTGENGELFFGEGSRLTVL.

CDR3 DNA sequence: TGCGCCAGCAGCCGTCTGCCCGCAGGGGATCGGTCACCCCTCCACTTT. This codes for CASSRLPAGDRSPLHF. The chain has TRBV4-1 and TRBJ1-6; a weak D match, TRBD1 (6 bases). The CDR3 spans 16 residues. Trimming shortened V by 4 bases and J by 10 bases, and 20 bases separated the two germline ends. The germline V gene encodes CDR1 MGHRA and CDR2 YSYEKL.

The rearrangement uses TRBV2 and TRBJ2-6; D is ambiguous. Germline assignment: CDR1 SNHLY and CDR2 FYNNEI. This CDR3 comprises 14 residues. Trimming removed 7 bases from V and 0 bases from J, with 7 bases in between. Written as DNA, the CDR3 is TGTGCCAGCATTCCCGGCTCTGGGGCCAACGTCCTGACTTTC. Its protein product is CASIPGSGANVLTF. The full variable domain, in which reference TRBV2 and TRBJ2-6 provide the parts outside the CDR3, is EPEVTQTPSHQVTQMGQEVILRCVPISNHLYFYWYRQILGQKVEFLVSFYNNEISEKSEIFDDQFSVERPDGSNFTLKIRSTKLEDSAMYFCASIPGSGANVLTFGAGSRLTVL.

This chain uses TRBV15 with TRBJ1-6; a weak D match, TRBD1 (5 bases). This CDR3 is 13 amino acids long. The V end lost 1 base, the J end lost 10 bases, and 8 bases lay between the germline ends. From germline, CDR1 is LNHNV and CDR2 YYDKDF (reference sequence). As DNA, the CDR3 is TGTGCCACCAGCAGAGGCCAGGGCTCACCCCTCCACTTT. Its protein is CATSRGQGSPLHF.

The chain uses TRBV4-1 and TRBJ2-1, with 10 nucleotides matching TRBD2. The CDR3 spans 18 residues. The V segment lost 6 bases and the J segment 3 bases; nucleotides outside the gene matches: 14. Germline V lookup: CDR1 MGHRA, CDR2 YSYEKL. The DNA of the CDR3 is TGCGCCAGCAGACCGGGACTAGCGAAAGTAGTCCGCTACAATGAGCAGTTCTTC. Amino acid sequence: CASRPGLAKVVRYNEQFF.

The chain has TRBV2 and TRBJ2-5, with 11 bases that match TRBD1. The germline V gene encodes CDR1 SNHLY and CDR2 FYNNEI. J gave up 4 bases and V 8 bases, and 3 bases lay outside the gene matches. The CDR3 length is 13 residues. The CDR3 DNA is TGTGCCAGCCGGGACAGGGGGGGAGAGACCCAGTACTTC. This codes for CASRDRGGETQYF.

This chain connects TRBV29-1 to TRBJ2-5, with D perhaps matching TRBD1 (5 bases). The V end lost 6 bases, the J end lost 4 bases, and 12 bases lay between the germline ends. Germline CDR1 is SQVTM and CDR2 is ANQGSEA. The CDR3 is 12 amino acids. In nucleotides, the CDR3 is TGCAGCGTGACAAGGGGCTCAGAGACCCAGTACTTC. It encodes CSVTRGSETQYF. The variable domain in full, completed from reference TRBV29-1 and TRBJ2-5, reads SAVISQKPSRDICQRGTSLTIQCQVDSQVTMMFWYRQQPGQSLTLIATANQGSEATYESGFVIDKFPISRPNLTFSTLTVSNMSPEDSSIYLCSVTRGSETQYFGPGTRLLVL.

This chain connects TRBV27 to TRBJ2-1; a possible D gene is TRBD2 (5 bases). Trimming pared 2 bases from V and 5 bases from J, leaving 22 bases between. The CDR3 runs 18 residues. Germline CDR1 and CDR2: MNHEY and SMNVEV (reference sequence). This CDR3 reads CASSLGPPGRVVNNEQFF. The CDR3, as DNA: TGTGCCAGCAGTTTAGGCCCTCCTGGGCGGGTCGTCAACAATGAGCAGTTCTTC.

This clone was detected once. This rearrangement joins TRBV27 to TRBJ1-4; 7 bases line up with TRBD1. CDR1 and CDR2 from the germline V gene are MNHEY and SMNVEV (reference sequence). The V and J ends lost 6 bases and 4 bases, in that order; junction bases with no gene match: 5. The CDR3 consists of 14 residues. In nucleotides, the CDR3 is TGTGCCAGCAGGCCTGGACAGGTTAATGAAAAACTGTTTTTT. Translating gives CASRPGQVNEKLFF. Together with reference TRBV27 and TRBJ1-4, the CDR3 gives the full variable domain: EAQVTQNPRYLITVTGKKLTVTCSQNMNHEYMSWYRQDPGLGLRQIYYSMNVEVTDKGDVPEGYKVSRKEKRNFPLILESPSPNQTSLYFCASRPGQVNEKLFFGSGTQLSVL.

This clone was seen a handful of times. The chain couples TRBV9 to TRBJ1-2, with TRBD1 identical over 12 bases. Germline V lookup: CDR1 SGDLS, CDR2 YYNGEE. The CDR3 totals 17 residues. The J segment lost 0 bases and the V segment lost 3 bases, leaving 6 bases of the junction unmatched. In DNA, the CDR3 is TGTGCCAGCAGCGCCTCCGGGACAGGGGGCTCTAACTATGGCTACACCTTC. This gives the protein CASSASGTGGSNYGYTF.

The genes are TRBV28 and TRBJ2-1; possible D gene TRBD1, 5 bases. V shed 2 bases and J shed 5 bases, with 13 bases lying between them. Germline V CDR1 and CDR2: MDHEN, SYDVKM. The CDR3 is 15 residues long. This chain's CDR3 is CASSLPQGVHNEQFF. The CDR3 region has the DNA TGTGCCAGCAGTTTACCCCAGGGTGTCCACAATGAGCAGTTCTTC.